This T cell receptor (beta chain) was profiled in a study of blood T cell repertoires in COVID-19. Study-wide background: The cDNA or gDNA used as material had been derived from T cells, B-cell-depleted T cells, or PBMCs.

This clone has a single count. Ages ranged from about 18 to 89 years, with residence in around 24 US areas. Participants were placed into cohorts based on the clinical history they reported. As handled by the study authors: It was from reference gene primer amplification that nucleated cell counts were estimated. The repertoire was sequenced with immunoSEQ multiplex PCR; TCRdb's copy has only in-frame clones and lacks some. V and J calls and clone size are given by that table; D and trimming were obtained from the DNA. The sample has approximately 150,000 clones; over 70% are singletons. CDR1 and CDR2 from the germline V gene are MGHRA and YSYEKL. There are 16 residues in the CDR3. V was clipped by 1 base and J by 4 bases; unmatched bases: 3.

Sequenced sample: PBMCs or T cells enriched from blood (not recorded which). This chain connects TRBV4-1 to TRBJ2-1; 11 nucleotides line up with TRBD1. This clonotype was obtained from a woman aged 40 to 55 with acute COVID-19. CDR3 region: CASSQVGTGGYNEQFF. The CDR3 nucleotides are TGCGCCAGCAGCCAAGTAGGGACAGGGGGATACAATGAGCAGTTCTTC.